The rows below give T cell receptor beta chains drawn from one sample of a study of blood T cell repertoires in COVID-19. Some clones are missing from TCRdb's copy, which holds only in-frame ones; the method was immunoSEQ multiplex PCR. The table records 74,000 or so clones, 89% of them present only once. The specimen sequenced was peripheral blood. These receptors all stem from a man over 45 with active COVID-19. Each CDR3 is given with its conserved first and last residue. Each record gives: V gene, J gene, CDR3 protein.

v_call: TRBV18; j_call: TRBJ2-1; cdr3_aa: CASSPGTGTYNEQFF
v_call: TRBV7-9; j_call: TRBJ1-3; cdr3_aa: CASSFYPREGSGNTIYF
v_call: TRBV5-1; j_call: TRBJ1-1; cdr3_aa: CASSEVGSTEAFF
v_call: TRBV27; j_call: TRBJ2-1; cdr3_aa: CASSAGTGISQFF
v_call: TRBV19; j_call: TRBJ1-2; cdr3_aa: CASRKTDGKDGYTF
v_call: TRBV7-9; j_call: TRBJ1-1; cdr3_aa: CASSLQGLSTEAFF
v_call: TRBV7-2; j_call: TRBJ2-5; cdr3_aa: CASSLAAGSWETQYF
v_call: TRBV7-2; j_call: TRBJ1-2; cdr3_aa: CASSHQMTGTYGYTF
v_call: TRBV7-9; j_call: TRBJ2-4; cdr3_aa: CASRGGGSKNIQYF
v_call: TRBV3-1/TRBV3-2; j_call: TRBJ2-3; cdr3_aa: CASSWGGSTDTQYF
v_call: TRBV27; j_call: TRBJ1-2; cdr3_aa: CASSARPEGGYGYTF
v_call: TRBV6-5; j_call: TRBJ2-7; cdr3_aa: CASSYAQGGYEQYF
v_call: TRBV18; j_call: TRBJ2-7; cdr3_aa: CASSRTADPYEQYF
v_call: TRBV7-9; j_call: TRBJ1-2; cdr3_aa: CASSLTGQSYYGYTF
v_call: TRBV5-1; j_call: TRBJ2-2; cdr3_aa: CASSLAARVGSTGELFF
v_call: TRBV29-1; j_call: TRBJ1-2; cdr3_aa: CSVVESYGYTF
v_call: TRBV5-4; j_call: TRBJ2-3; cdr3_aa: CASSWDRGPADTQYF
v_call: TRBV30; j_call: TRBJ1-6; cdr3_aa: CALQGDNSPLHF
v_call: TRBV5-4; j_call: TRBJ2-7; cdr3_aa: CASSFGGVRSYEQYF
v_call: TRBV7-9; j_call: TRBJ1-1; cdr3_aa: CASSLLQNTEAFF
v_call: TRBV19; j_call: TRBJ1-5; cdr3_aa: CASSIAGQPQHF
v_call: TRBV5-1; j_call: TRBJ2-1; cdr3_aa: CASSLEGQGNSHEQFF
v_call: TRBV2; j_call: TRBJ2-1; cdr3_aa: CASIDPGLDFYEQFF
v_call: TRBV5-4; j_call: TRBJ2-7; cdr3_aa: CASSPGGGGHYEQYF
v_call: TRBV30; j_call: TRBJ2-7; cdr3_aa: CAWSVADRSYEQYF
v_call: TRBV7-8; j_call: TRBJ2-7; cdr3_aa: CASSLRPSGSYEQYF
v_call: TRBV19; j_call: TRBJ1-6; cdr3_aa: CASRDSSSYNSPLHF
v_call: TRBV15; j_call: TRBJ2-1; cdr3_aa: CATSRGRTSGGSYSYNEQFF
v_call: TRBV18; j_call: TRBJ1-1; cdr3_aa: CASSPPASLSDRVNTEAFF
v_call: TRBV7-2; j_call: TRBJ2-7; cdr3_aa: CASSLGLAFAEQYF
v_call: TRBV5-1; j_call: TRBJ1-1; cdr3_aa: CASSLGGYGTEAFF
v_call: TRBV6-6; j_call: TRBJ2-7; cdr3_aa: CASKYPGQPTYEQYF
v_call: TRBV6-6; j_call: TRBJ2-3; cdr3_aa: CASRAGGSTDTQYF
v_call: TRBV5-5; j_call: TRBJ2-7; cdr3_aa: CASSKRGADSYEQYF
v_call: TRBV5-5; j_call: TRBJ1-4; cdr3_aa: CASSLRQVSEKLFF
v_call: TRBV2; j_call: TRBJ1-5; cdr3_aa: CASASNQPQHF
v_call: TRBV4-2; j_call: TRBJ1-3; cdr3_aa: CASSPTDRMGNTIYF
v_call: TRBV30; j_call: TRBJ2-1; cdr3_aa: CAWSDRSSYNEQFF
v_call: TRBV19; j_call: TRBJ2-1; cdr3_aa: CASSIVYTGEQFF
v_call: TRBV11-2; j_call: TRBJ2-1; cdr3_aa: CASSFRAGGTFGEQFF
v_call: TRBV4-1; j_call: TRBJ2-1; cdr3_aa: CASSQGRGGLNEQFF
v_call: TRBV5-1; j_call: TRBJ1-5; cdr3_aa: CASSGGVNQPQHF
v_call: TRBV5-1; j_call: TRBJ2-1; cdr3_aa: CASSWTEVRYNEQFF
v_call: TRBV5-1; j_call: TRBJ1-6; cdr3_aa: CASTTSVTGSKNSPLHF
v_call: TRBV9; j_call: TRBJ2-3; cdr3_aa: CASSVDVQGTDTQYF
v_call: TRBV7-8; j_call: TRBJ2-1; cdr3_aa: CASSLVLGGWRDEQFF
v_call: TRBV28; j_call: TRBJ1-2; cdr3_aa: CASSFAGTGFNYGYTF
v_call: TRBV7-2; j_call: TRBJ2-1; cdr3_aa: CASSLVSGASNEQFF
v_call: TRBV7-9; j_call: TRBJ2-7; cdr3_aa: CASSFGGVSEQYF
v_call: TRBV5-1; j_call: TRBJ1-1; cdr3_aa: CASSLKLDSEAFF
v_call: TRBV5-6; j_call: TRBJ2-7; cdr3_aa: CASSSTGWAQEQYF
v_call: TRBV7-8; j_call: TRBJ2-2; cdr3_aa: CASRQSGPNTGELFF
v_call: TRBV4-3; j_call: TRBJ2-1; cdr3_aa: CASSQDPTSGALNEQFF
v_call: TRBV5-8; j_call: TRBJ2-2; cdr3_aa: CASSLARTSNTGELFF